One and the same sample provided the 13 T cell receptor beta chains below, sequenced in a study of monozygotic twins with cystic fibrosis. Clones were sequenced by immunoSEQ multiplex PCR, and TCRdb holds only the in-frame ones, with some missing. The table shows roughly 14,000 clones, with about 93% occurring only once. Sequenced material: blood. The source of these receptors is a girl aged 2 to 9 with cystic fibrosis.

This sequence joins TRBV10-3 and TRBJ1-2; D possibly corresponds to TRBD1 (6 bases). V shed 6 bases and J shed 6 bases, with 17 bases lying between them. This CDR3 is built from 14 residues. CDR1 is ENHRY, CDR2 SYGVKD, per germline. The CDR3 nucleotides read TGTGCCATCAGCCGAGGGGGGGGATCTGATGGCTACACCTTC. Translating it yields CAISRGGGSDGYTF.

The V call is TRBV5-1, the J call TRBJ1-2; a possible D gene is TRBD1 (6 bases). Trimming cost V 4 bases and J 2 bases, with 12 bases left between them. CDR3 size: 14 residues. Germline values: CDR1 SGHRS, CDR2 YFSETQ. CDR3 sequence reads: CASSPLDSNYGYTF. CDR3 DNA: TGCGCCAGCAGCCCTCTGGACAGCAACTATGGCTACACCTTC.

The V gene is TRBV5-4, the J gene TRBJ2-1; the match to TRBD2 covers 14 bases. The CDR3 sequence is 17 residues long. Trimming at V came to 4 bases and at J to 10 bases, leaving 13 bases not matched to a gene. Germline V gene data show CDR1 as SGHNT and CDR2 as YYREEE (reference sequence). The CDR3 is CASSTGGGLAGVGEQFF. CDR3 nucleotides: TGTGCCAGCAGCACTGGAGGGGGACTAGCGGGAGTAGGAGAGCAGTTCTTC.

The chain recombines TRBV12-1 with TRBJ2-3; whether TRBD2, the table's D call, matches the DNA was not checked. TRBV12-1 counts as a pseudogene. The CDR3 length is 18 residues. Here the CDR3 DNA reads TGTGCCAGCAGCTTTGCGGGGACTAGCGGGAGGGAACCAGATACGCAGTATTTT. Amino acids: CASSFAGTSGREPDTQYF.

CDR3 amino acids: CASSEGPSYNEQFF. The CDR3 region has the DNA TGTGCCAGCAGCGAGGGTCCGAGCTACAATGAGCAGTTCTTC. The rearrangement uses TRBV28 and TRBJ2-1, with TRBD2 as a possible D gene (5 bases). The CDR3 has 14 residues. Looked up from germline, CDR1 is MDHEN and CDR2 is SYDVKM. Trimming took 6 bases from V and 3 from J, leaving 12 bases between them. The full variable domain, its missing parts supplied by reference TRBV28 and TRBJ2-1, is DVKVTQSSRYLVKRTGEKVFLECVQDMDHENMFWYRQDPGLGLRLIYFSYDVKMKEKGDIPEGYSVSREKKERFSLILESASTNQTSMYLCASSEGPSYNEQFFGPGTRLTVL.

The V call is TRBV10-3, the J call TRBJ2-3, with D perhaps assigned TRBD1 or TRBD2 (5 bases each). Germline V CDR1 and CDR2: ENHRY, SYGVKD. V lost 6 bases, J lost 3 bases, and 19 bases lay in between. CDR3 size: 16 residues. The DNA for the CDR3 is TGTGCCATCAGGCGGTTGGGGGAAGACGGGACAGATACGCAGTATTTT. Protein: CAIRRLGEDGTDTQYF.

This clone is large (0.1 to 1%). The chain uses TRBV7-9 and TRBJ1-3; D is uncertain. The germline V and J ends were trimmed by 0 bases and 8 bases, with 8 bases remaining between them. CDR1 and CDR2 (germline): SEHNR, FQNEAQ (reference sequence). The CDR3 is made up of 13 amino acids. The DNA of the CDR3 is TGTGCCAGCAGCTTAGCGTTGGAGGACACCATATATTTT. As protein: CASSLALEDTIYF.

The CDR3 sequence: CASSPRGQGSNQPQHF. The CDR3 bases are TGTGCCAGTAGTCCAAGGGGACAGGGAAGCAATCAGCCCCAGCATTTT. The genes are TRBV19 and TRBJ1-5; 9 bases fit TRBD1. CDR1 LNHDA and CDR2 SQIVND come from the germline V gene (reference sequence). The V gene end was trimmed by 5 bases and the J gene end by 1 base; junction bases not matched to a gene: 6. CDR3 length equals 16 residues.

The chain couples TRBV7-2 to TRBJ1-3; D is unclear. Trimming shortened V by 1 base and J by 0 bases, and 10 bases separated the two germline ends. The CDR3 is 16 amino acids. The germline gives CDR1 SGHTA, CDR2 FQGNSA. CDR3 DNA sequence: TGTGCCAGCAGCTTAGGGGATCCCGGCTCTGGAAACACCATATATTTT. It yields the protein CASSLGDPGSGNTIYF.

The CDR3 reads CASSYGGVGGYTF. CDR3 sequence (DNA): TGTGCCAGCAGTTACGGAGGGGTCGGTGGCTACACCTTC. The chain links TRBV6-5 to TRBJ1-2, with D possibly matching TRBD1 (5 bases). The CDR3 is 13 residues long. Germline V gives CDR1 MNHEY, CDR2 SVGAGI. Trimming took 2 bases from V and 7 from J, leaving 11 bases between them.

The chain links TRBV2 to TRBJ2-7; D might be TRBD1 (6 bases). This CDR3 is built from 13 residues. Germline CDR1 SNHLY, CDR2 FYNNEI. Trimming cost V 2 bases and J 3 bases, with 8 bases left between them. The CDR3 sequence is CASSETGYYEQYF. CDR3 nucleotide sequence: TGTGCCAGCAGTGAAACAGGGTACTACGAGCAGTACTTC.

V gene TRBV5-1 combines with J gene TRBJ2-7; D gene uncertain. The CDR3 has 11 amino acids. V was pared by 0 bases and J by 4 bases, with 2 bases between. From germline, CDR1 is SGHRS and CDR2 YFSETQ. CDR3 sequence reads: CASSLEYEQYF. The CDR3 coding sequence is TGCGCCAGCAGCTTGGAGTACGAGCAGTACTTC. Full variable domain (rest looked up from reference TRBV5-1 and TRBJ2-7): KAGVTQTPRYLIKTRGQQVTLSCSPISGHRSVSWYQQTPGQGLQFLFEYFSETQRNKGNFPGRFSGRQFSNSRSEMNVSTLELGDSALYLCASSLEYEQYFGPGTRLTVT.

The chain carries TRBV27 and TRBJ1-4, with D possibly matching TRBD1 (6 bases). The CDR3 has 15 amino acids. The V gene's germline CDR1 is MNHEY and CDR2 SMNVEV (reference sequence). V lost 2 bases to trimming and J lost 5 bases, with 12 bases between them. The CDR3 sequence: CASSLRGFRNEKLFF. CDR3 in DNA: TGTGCCAGCAGTTTAAGGGGGTTCAGAAATGAAAAACTGTTTTTT.